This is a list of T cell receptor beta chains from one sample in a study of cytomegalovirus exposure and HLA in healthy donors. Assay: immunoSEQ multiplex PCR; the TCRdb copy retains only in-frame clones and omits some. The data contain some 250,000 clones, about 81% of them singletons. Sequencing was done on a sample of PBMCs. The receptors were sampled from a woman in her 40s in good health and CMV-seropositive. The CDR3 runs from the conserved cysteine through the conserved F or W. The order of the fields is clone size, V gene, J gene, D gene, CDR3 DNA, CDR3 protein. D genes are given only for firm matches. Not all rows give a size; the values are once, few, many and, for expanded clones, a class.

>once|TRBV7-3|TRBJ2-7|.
TGTGCCAGCAGCTTAACGGGCAGAATCCCCTCCTACGAGCAGTACTTC
CASSLTGRIPSYEQYF
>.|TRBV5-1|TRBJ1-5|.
TGCGCCAGCAGCGATGGGGGCCAGCCCCAGCATTTT
CASSDGGQPQHF
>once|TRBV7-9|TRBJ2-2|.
TGTGCCAGCAGCTTATCCTCTACGCCGCAAGGGGAGCTGTTTTTT
CASSLSSTPQGELFF
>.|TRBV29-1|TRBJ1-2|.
TGCAGCGTTGGGGACACCGGGGGCTACACCTTC
CSVGDTGGYTF
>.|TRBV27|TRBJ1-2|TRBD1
TGTGCCAGCAGTCCAGGGCAGGGGGTCTTCTATGGCTACACCTTC
CASSPGQGVFYGYTF
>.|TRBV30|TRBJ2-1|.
TGTGCCTTGCAGGAGGGTTCCTACAATGAGCAGTTCTTC
CALQEGSYNEQFF
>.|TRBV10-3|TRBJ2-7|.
TGTGCCATCGGATTGTCCCTGGGCAGTCAAATCTACGAGCAGTACTTC
CAIGLSLGSQIYEQYF
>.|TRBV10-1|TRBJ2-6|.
TGCGCCAGCAGTCGCAGCTCTGGGGCCAACGTCCTGACTTTC
CASSRSSGANVLTF
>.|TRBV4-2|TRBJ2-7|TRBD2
TGTGCCAGCAGCCAAGATCTGGCGGGAGCTACCTACGAGCAGTACTTC
CASSQDLAGATYEQYF
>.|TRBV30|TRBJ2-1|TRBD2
TGTGCCTCGACTAGCGGGGGACTGAGCTCCTACAATGAGCAGTTCTTC
CASTSGGLSSYNEQFF
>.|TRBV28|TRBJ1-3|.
TGTGCCAGCAGTTTGGTATTGGGGCAGGGCTCTGGAAACACCATATATTTT
CASSLVLGQGSGNTIYF
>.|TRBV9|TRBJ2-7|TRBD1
TGTGCCAGCAGCGTAGCTACGGGACAGGACCTCTACGAGCAGTACTTC
CASSVATGQDLYEQYF
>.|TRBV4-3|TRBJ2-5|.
TGCGCCAGCAGCCCTAACACCGGGACTGAAGAGACCCAGTACTTC
CASSPNTGTEETQYF
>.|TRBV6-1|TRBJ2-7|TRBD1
TGTGCCAGCAGGGCTACAGGGGGAAGTTCCTACGAGCAGTACTTC
CASRATGGSSYEQYF
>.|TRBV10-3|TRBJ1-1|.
TGTGCCACCAGGCCGGACAGAGCCACTGAAGCTTTCTTT
CATRPDRATEAFF
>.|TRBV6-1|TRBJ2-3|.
TGTGCCAGCGGTCCCTTGGCCACAGATACGCAGTATTTT
CASGPLATDTQYF
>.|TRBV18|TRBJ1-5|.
TGTGCCAGCTCTCCTCGGACTGATCAGCCCCAGCATTTT
CASSPRTDQPQHF
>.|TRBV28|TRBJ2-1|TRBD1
TGTGCCAGCAGTCTGACGACAGGGGGGAACAATGAGCAGTTCTTC
CASSLTTGGNNEQFF
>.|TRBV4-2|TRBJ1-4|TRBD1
TGTGCCAGCAGCACCCGACAGGGCTTTAATGAAAAACTGTTTTTT
CASSTRQGFNEKLFF
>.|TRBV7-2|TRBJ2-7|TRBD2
TGTGCCAGCAGCCAGGGACTAGCGGGAGGCGAGCAGTACTTC
CASSQGLAGGEQYF
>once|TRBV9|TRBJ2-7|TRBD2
TGTGCCAGCAGCGTAGGACTAGCGGCGGACTACGAGCAGTACTTC
CASSVGLAADYEQYF
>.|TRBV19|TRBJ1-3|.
TGTGCCAGTAGTATAGAGGCCGGGCGGGGCTCTGGAAACACCATATATTTT
CASSIEAGRGSGNTIYF
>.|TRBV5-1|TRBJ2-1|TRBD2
TGCGCCAGCAGCTTGGAAGTGGCGGGGGATACCGATGAGCAGTTCTTC
CASSLEVAGDTDEQFF
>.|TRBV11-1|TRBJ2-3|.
TGTGCCAGCAGCTTAGCCCAGCGTCCTACCCTATATACGCAGTATTTT
CASSLAQRPTLYTQYF
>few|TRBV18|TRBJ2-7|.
TGTGCCAGCTCACCACCCGGGGGGCACGAGCAGTACTTC
CASSPPGGHEQYF
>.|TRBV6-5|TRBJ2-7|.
TGTGCCAGCAGTTCGGAGGAGCGATACGAGCAGTACTTC
CASSSEERYEQYF
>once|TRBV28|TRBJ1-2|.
TGTGCCAGCAGGCCTCCGGGGGACTATGGCTACACCTTC
CASRPPGDYGYTF
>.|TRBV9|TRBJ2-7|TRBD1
TGTGCCAGCAGCGTAGGAATCGAGACAGGGGCCTACGAGCAGTACTTC
CASSVGIETGAYEQYF
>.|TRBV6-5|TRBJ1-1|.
TGTGCCAGCAGTTACTCGGAGTCCCCCACTGAAGCTTTCTTT
CASSYSESPTEAFF
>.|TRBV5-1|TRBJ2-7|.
TGCGCCAGCAGCTTGGGGGCCAGTCTCTACGAGCAGTACTTC
CASSLGASLYEQYF
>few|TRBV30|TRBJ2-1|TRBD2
TGTGCCTGTTGGGTAAAGGGGACTAGCGGGAGGGATGAGCAGTTCTTC
CACWVKGTSGRDEQFF
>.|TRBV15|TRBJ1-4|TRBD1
TGTGCCACCAGCAGTGGTGGGACAGCATATGAAAAACTGTTTTTT
CATSSGGTAYEKLFF
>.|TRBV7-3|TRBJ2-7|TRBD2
TGTGCCAGCAGCCCGGCGACTAGCGGCCCCTACGAGCAGTACTTC
CASSPATSGPYEQYF
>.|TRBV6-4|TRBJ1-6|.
TGTGCCAGCAGTGACCGGACAGTGGGTTCACCCCTCCACTTT
CASSDRTVGSPLHF
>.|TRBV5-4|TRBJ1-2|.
TGTGCCAGCAGCTTGGTTGAGGGCGTCTATGGCTACACCTTC
CASSLVEGVYGYTF
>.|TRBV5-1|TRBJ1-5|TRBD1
TGCGCCAGCAGCTTGATGGGACAGAAAAATCAGCCCCAGCATTTT
CASSLMGQKNQPQHF
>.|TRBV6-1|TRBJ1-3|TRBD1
TGTGCCGGGGGACAGGCGAGCTCTGGAAACACCATATATTTT
CAGGQASSGNTIYF
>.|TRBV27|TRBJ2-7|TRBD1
TGTGCCAGCAGTAGAAGGGACAGGGATCCAGGAGGGCAGTACTTC
CASSRRDRDPGGQYF
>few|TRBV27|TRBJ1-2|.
TGTGCCAGCACCTCAGTGGCAGGGCTCTATGGCTACACCTTC
CASTSVAGLYGYTF
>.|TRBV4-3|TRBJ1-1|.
TGCGCCAGCCGGTTCGCAGGGACTAACACTGAAGCTTTCTTT
CASRFAGTNTEAFF
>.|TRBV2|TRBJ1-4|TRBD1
TGTGCCAGCCGGGACAGGGATCGGGATGAAAAACTGTTTTTT
CASRDRDRDEKLFF
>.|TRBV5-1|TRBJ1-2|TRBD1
TGCGCCAGCAGCCCAGGACAGGGACGGGGCTACACCTTC
CASSPGQGRGYTF
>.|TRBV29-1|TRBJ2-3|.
TGCAGCGGCCAGACAGGCACAGATACGCAGTATTTT
CSGQTGTDTQYF
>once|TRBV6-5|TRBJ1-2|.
TGTGCCAGCACGCGGGGGCAGGGCTACACCTTC
CASTRGQGYTF
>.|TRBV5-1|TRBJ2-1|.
TGCGCCAGCAGCTTTGACTGGCCTGGAGACTTCATCTTC
CASSFDWPGDFIF
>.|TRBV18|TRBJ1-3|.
TGTGCCAGCTCACCAGGGGCTTCCTCTGGAAACACCATATATTTT
CASSPGASSGNTIYF